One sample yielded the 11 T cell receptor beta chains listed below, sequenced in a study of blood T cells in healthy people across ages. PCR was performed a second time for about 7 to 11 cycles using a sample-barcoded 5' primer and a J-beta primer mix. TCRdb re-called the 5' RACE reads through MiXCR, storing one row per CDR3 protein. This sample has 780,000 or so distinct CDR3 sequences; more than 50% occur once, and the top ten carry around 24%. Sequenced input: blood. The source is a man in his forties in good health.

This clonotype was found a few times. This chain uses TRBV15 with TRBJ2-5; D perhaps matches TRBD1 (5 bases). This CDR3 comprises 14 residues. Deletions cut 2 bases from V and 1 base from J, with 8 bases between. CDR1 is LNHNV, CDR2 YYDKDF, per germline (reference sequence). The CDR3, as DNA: TGTGCCACCAGCAGACGACAGTTCCAAGAGACCCAGTACTTC. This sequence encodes CATSRRQFQETQYF.

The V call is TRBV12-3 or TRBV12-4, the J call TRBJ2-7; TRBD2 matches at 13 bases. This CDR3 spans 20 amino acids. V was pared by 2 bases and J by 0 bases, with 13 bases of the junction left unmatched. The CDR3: CASSLTMGGLAGSTSYEQYF. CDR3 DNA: TGTGCCAGCAGTTTAACGATGGGGGGACTAGCGGGATCCACCTCCTACGAGCAGTACTTC.

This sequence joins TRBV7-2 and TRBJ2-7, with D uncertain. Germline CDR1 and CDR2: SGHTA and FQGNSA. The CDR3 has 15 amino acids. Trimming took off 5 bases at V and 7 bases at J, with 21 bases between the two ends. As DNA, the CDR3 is TGTGCCAGCAGCATAACATCAGGTGGGGTGGGGGAGCAGTACTTC. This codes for CASSITSGGVGEQYF.

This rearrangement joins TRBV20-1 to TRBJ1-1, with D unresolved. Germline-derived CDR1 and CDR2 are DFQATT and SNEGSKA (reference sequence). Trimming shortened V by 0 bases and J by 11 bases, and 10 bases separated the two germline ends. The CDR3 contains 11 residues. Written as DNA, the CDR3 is TGCAGTGCTAGAGAACGTTTTGGCGCTTTCTTT. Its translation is CSARERFGAFF.

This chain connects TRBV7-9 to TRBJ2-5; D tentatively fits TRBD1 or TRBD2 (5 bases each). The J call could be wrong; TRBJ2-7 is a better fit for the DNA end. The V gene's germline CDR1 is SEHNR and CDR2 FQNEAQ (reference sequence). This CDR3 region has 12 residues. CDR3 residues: CASSGGGCEQYF. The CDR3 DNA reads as TGTGCCAGCAGCGGTGGGGGTTGCGAGCAGTACTTC.

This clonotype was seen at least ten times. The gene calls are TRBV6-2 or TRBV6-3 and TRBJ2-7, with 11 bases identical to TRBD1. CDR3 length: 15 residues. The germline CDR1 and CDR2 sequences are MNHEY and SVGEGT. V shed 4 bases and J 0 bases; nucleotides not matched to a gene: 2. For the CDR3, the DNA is TGTGCCAGCAGTTCCGGACAGGGGGCCTCCTACGAGCAGTACTTC. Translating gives CASSSGQGASYEQYF.

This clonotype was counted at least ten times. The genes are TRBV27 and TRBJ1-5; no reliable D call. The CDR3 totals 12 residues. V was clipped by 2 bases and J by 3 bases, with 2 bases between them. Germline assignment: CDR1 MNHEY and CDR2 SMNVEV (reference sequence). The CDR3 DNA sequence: TGTGCCAGCAGTTTACTCAATCAGCCCCAGCATTTT. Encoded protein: CASSLLNQPQHF.

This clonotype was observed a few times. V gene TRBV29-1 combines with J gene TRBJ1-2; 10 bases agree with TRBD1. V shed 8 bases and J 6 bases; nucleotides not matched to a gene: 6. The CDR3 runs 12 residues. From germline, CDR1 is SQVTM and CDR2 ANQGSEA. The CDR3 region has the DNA TGCAGCACTACCGGGACAGGGGATGGCTACACCTTC. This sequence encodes CSTTGTGDGYTF.

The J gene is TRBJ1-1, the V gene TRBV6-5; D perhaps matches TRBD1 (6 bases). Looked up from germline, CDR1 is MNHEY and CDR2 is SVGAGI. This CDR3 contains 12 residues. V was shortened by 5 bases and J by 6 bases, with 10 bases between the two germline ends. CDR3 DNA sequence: TGTGCCAGCAGTCCAGGGGTCGCTGAAGCTTTCTTT. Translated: CASSPGVAEAFF.

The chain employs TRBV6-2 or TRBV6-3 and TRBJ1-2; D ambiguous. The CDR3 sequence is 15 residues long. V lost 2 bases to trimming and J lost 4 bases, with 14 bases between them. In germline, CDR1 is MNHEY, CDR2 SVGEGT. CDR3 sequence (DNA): TGTGCCAGCAGTTACGACGGCACGCGAGGCTATGGCTACACCTTC. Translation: CASSYDGTRGYGYTF.

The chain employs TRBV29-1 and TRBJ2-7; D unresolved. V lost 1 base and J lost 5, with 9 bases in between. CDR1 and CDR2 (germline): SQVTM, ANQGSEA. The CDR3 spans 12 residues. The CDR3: CSVEGDLDEQYF. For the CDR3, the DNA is TGCAGCGTTGAAGGGGATCTCGACGAGCAGTACTTC.